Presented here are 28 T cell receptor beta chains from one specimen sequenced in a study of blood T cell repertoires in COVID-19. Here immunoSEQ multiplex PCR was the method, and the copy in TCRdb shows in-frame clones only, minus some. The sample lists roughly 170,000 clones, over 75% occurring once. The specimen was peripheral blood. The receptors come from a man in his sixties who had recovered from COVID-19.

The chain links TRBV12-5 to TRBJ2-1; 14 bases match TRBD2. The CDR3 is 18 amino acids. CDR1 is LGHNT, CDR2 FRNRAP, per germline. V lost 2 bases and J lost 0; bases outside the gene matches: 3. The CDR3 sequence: CASGLLGLAGVSYNEQFF. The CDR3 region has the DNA TGTGCTAGTGGTTTGCTGGGACTAGCGGGGGTCTCCTACAATGAGCAGTTCTTC.

The DNA for the CDR3 is TGTGCCAGCACCGGACAGTACAATGAGCAGTTCTTC. Amino acid sequence: CASTGQYNEQFF. The V and J genes are TRBV6-5 and TRBJ2-1; a weak D match, TRBD1 (6 bases). Germline V gene lookup returns CDR1 MNHEY and CDR2 SVGAGI. V was trimmed by 7 bases and J by 4 bases, leaving 8 bases between them. CDR3 size: 12 residues.

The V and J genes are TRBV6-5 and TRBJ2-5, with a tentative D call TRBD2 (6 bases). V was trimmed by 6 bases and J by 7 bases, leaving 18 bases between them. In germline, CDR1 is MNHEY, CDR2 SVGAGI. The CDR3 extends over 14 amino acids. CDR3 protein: CASRPELATTTQYF. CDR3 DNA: TGTGCCAGCAGGCCTGAACTAGCTACAACGACCCAGTACTTC.

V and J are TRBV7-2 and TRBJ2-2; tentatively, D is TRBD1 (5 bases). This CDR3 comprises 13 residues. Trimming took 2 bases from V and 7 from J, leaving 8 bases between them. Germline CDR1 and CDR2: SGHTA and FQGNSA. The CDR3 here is CASSLQGSGELFF. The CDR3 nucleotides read TGTGCCAGCAGCTTACAGGGTAGCGGGGAGCTGTTTTTT. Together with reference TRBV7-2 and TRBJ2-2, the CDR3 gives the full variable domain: GAGVSQSPSNKVTEKGKDVELRCDPISGHTALYWYRQSLGQGLEFLIYFQGNSAPDKSGLPSDRFSAERTGGSVSTLTIQRTQQEDSAVYLCASSLQGSGELFFGEGSRLTVL.

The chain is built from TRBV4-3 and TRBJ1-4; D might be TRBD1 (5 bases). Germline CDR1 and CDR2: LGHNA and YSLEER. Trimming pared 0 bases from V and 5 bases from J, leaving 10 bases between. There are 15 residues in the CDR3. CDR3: CASSQEHGHNEKLFF. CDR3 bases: TGCGCCAGCAGCCAAGAGCACGGACACAATGAAAAACTGTTTTTT.

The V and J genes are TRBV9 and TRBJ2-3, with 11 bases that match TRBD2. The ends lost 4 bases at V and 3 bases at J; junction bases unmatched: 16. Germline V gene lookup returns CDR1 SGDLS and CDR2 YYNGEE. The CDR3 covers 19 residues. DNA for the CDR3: TGTGCCAGCAGCAATACGGGGCTAGCGGGGGGTTGGCGGACAGATACGCAGTATTTT. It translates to CASSNTGLAGGWRTDTQYF.

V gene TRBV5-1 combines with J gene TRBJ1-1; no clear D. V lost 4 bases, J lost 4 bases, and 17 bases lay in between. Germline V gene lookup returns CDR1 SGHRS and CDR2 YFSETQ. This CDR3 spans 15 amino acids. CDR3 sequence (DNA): TGCGCCAGCAGCCTCGGCGGGGTGATTAGCACTGAAGCTTTCTTT. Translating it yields CASSLGGVISTEAFF.

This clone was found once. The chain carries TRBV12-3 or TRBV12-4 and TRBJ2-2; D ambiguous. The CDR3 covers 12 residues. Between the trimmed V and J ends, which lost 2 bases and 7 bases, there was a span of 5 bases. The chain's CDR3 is CASSLLLGELFF. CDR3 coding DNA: TGTGCCAGCAGTTTACTCCTCGGGGAGCTGTTTTTT.

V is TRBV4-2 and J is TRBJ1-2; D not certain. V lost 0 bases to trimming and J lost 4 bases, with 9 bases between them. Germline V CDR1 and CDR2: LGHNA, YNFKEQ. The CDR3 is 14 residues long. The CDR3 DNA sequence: TGTGCCAGCAGCCAAGATGTGACATTCTATGGCTACACCTTC. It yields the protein CASSQDVTFYGYTF.

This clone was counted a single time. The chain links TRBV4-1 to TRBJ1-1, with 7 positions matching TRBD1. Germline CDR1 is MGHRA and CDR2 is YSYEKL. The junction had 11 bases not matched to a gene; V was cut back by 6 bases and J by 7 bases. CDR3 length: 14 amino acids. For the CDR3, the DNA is TGCGCCAGCAGAAGGGGCCAGGGGGACGGTGAAGCTTTCTTT. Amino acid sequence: CASRRGQGDGEAFF.

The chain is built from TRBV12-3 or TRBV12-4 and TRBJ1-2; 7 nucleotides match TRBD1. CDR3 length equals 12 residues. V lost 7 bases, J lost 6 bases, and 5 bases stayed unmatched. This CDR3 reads CASTMTGNGYTF. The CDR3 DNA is TGTGCCAGCACCATGACAGGGAATGGCTACACCTTC.

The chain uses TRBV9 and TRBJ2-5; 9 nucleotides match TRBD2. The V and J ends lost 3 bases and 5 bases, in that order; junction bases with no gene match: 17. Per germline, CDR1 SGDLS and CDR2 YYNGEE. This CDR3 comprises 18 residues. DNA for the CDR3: TGTGCCAGCAGCGCGGGGGGGGCTAGCGGGGCCTCCTCGGAGACCCAGTACTTC. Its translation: CASSAGGASGASSETQYF.

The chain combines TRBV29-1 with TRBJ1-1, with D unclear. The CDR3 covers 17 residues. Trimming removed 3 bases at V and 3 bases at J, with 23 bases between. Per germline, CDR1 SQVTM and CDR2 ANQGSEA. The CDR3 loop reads CSVDRRLVAGSDTEAFF. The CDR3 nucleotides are TGCAGCGTTGACAGGAGGCTGGTAGCGGGGTCGGACACTGAAGCTTTCTTT.

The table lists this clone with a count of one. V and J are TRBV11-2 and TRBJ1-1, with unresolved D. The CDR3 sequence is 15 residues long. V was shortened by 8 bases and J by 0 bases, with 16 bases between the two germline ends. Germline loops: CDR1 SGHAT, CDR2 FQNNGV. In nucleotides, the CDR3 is TGTGCCAGCTCCATCGGGGAAAGTGTGAACACTGAAGCTTTCTTT. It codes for CASSIGESVNTEAFF.

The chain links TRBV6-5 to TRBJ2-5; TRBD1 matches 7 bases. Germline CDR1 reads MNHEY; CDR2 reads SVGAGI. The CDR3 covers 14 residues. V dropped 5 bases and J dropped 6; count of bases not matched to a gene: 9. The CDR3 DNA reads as TGTGCCAGCAGTCATGACAGGGATCAGAAGACCCAGTACTTC. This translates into CASSHDRDQKTQYF.

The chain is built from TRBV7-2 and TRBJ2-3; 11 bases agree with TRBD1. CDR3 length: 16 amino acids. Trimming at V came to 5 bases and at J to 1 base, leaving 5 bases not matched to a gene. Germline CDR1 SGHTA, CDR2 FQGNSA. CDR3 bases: TGTGCCAGCAGCCTTAGGACAGGGGGCGGCACAGATACGCAGTATTTT. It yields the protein CASSLRTGGGTDTQYF. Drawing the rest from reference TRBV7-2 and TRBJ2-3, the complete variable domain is GAGVSQSPSNKVTEKGKDVELRCDPISGHTALYWYRQSLGQGLEFLIYFQGNSAPDKSGLPSDRFSAERTGGSVSTLTIQRTQQEDSAVYLCASSLRTGGGTDTQYFGPGTRLTVL.

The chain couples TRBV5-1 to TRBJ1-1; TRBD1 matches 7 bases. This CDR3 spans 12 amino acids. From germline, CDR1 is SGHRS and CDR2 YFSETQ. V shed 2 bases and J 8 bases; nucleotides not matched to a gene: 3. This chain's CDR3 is CASSLWDSEAFF. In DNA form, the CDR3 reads TGCGCCAGCAGCTTATGGGACAGCGAAGCTTTCTTT.

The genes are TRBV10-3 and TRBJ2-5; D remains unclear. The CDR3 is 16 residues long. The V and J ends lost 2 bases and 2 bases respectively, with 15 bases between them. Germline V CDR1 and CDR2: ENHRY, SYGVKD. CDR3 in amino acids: CAISERGETGQETQYF. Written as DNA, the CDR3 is TGTGCCATCAGTGAGAGAGGTGAAACCGGGCAAGAGACCCAGTACTTC.

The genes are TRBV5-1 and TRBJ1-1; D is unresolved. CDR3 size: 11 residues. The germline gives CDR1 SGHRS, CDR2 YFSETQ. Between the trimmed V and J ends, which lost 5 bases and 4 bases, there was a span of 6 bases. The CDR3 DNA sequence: TGCGCCAGCAGGGAGAGCACTGAAGCTTTCTTT. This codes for CASRESTEAFF.

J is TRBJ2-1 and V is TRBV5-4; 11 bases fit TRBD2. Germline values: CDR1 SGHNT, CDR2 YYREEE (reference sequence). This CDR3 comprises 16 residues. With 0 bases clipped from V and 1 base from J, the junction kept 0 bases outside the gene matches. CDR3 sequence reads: CASSLGLAGSYNEQFF. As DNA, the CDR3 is TGTGCCAGCAGCTTGGGACTAGCGGGATCCTACAATGAGCAGTTCTTC.

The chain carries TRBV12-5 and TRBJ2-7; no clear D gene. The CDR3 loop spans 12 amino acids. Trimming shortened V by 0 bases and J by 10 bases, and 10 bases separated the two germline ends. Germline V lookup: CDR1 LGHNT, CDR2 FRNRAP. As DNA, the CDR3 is TGTGCTAGTGGTTTGGTACAGAAAGACCAGTACTTC. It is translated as CASGLVQKDQYF. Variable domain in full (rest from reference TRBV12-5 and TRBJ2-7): DARVTQTPRHKVTEMGQEVTMRCQPILGHNTVFWYRQTMMQGLELLAYFRNRAPLDDSGMPKDRFSAEMPDATLATLKIQPSEPRDSAVYFCASGLVQKDQYFGPGTRLTVT.

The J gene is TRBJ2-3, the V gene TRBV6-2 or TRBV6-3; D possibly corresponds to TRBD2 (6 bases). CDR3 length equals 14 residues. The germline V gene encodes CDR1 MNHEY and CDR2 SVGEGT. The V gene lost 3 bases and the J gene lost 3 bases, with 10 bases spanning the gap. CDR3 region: CASSYSGTTDTQYF. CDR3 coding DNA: TGTGCCAGCAGTTATTCCGGGACTACAGATACGCAGTATTTT.

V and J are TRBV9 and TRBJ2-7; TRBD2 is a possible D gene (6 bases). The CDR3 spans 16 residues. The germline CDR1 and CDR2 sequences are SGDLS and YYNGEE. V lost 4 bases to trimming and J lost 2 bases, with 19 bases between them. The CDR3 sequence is CASSPLGRDATYEQYF. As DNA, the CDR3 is TGTGCCAGCAGCCCCCTGGGGCGGGACGCAACCTACGAGCAGTACTTC.

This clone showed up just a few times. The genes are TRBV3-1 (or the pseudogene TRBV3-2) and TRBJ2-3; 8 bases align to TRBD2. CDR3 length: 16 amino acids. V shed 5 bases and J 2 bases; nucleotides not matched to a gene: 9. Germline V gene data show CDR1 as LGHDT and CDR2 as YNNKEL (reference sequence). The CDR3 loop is CASSGTSGGFTDTQYF. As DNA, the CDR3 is TGTGCCAGCAGCGGCACTAGCGGAGGTTTCACAGATACGCAGTATTTT.

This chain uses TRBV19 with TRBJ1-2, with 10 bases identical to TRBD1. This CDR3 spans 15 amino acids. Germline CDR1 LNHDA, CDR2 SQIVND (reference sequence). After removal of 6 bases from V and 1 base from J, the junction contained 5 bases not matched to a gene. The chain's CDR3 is CASSPGQGSNYGYTF. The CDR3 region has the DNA TGTGCCAGTAGCCCGGGACAGGGGAGTAACTATGGCTACACCTTC.

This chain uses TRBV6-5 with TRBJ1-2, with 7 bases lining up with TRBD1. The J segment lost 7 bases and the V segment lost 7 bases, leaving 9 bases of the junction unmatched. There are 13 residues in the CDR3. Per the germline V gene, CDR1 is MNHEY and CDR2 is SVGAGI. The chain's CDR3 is CASNESGQPGYTF. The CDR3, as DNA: TGTGCCAGCAACGAGTCGGGACAGCCTGGCTACACCTTC.

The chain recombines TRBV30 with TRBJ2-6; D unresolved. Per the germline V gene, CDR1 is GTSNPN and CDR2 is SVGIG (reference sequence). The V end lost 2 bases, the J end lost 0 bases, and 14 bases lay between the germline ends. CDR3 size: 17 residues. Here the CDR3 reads CAWSYHSILSGANVLTF. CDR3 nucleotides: TGTGCCTGGAGTTATCACAGTATCCTCTCTGGGGCCAACGTCCTGACTTTC.

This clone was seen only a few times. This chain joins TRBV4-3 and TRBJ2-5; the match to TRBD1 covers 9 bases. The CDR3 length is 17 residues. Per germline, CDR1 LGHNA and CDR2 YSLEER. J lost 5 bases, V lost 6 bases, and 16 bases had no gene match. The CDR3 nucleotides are TGCGCCAGCAGACCATCTGCCGGGACAGGGCGAGGGGAGACCCAGTACTTC. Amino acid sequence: CASRPSAGTGRGETQYF.